These 27 T cell receptor beta chains were sequenced from one sample in a study of CD4+ T cells in melanoma. Repertoires were generated with immunoSEQ multiplex PCR, while TCRdb's copy carries only in-frame clones and drops some. The data contain 15,000 to 20,000 clones, 83% of them seen just once; the ten biggest clones take up 5.1%. The material sequenced was cells from a culture (not recorded whether cultured in vitro). The receptors originated from a human donor with melanoma.

The chain joins TRBV2 to TRBJ2-5, with D maybe TRBD1 (6 bases). The CDR3 runs 15 residues. V lost 4 bases and J lost 2, with 14 bases in between. The germline V gene encodes CDR1 SNHLY and CDR2 FYNNEI. Here the CDR3 DNA reads TGTGCCAGCAGTGGGGACATACGGTTGCAAGAGACCCAGTACTTC. This gives the protein CASSGDIRLQETQYF.

The rearrangement joins TRBV7-9 to TRBJ1-2, with TRBD1 identical over 7 bases. Germline assignment: CDR1 SEHNR and CDR2 FQNEAQ (reference sequence). J was trimmed by 2 bases and V by 5 bases; bases with no gene match: 2. The CDR3 loop spans 13 amino acids. CDR3 loop: CASSPQGNYGYTF. The DNA of the CDR3 is TGTGCCAGCAGCCCACAGGGGAACTATGGCTACACCTTC.

The chain links TRBV11-2 to TRBJ2-2, with D possibly matching TRBD2 (6 bases). With 5 bases removed from V and 3 bases from J, the gap between germline ends came to 13 bases. This CDR3 contains 15 residues. CDR1 is SGHAT and CDR2 is FQNNGV in the germline V gene. CDR3 DNA: TGTGCCAGCAGCGAAGGGACTTATTACACCGGGGAGCTGTTTTTT. Protein: CASSEGTYYTGELFF.

The chain uses TRBV7-2 and TRBJ1-2; D might be TRBD1 (5 bases). This CDR3 comprises 15 residues. Germline CDR1 and CDR2: SGHTA and FQGNSA. V was shortened by 1 base and J by 8 bases, with 17 bases between the two germline ends. The CDR3 reads CASSLVRSTREGYTF. The DNA for the CDR3 is TGTGCCAGCAGCTTAGTGAGGTCTACCAGGGAGGGCTACACCTTC.

V and J are TRBV6-6 and TRBJ2-7; 7 bases align to TRBD1. The CDR3 consists of 14 residues. V lost 9 bases and J lost 5; bases outside the gene matches: 13. Germline values: CDR1 MNHNY, CDR2 SVGAGI (reference sequence). The CDR3 loop is CASRLTTGNHEQYF. Written as DNA, the CDR3 is TGTGCCAGTCGCCTAACGACAGGGAACCACGAGCAGTACTTC.

This rearrangement joins TRBV5-4 to TRBJ2-2; TRBD1 agrees at 8 bases. Germline loops: CDR1 SGHNT, CDR2 YYREEE (reference sequence). CDR3 size: 19 residues. The V and J ends lost 3 bases and 3 bases, in that order; junction bases with no gene match: 16. The DNA of the CDR3 is TGTGCCAGCAGCTCTCGGGCAGGGGGCGCGATGGAAGACACCGGGGAGCTGTTTTTT. Residues: CASSSRAGGAMEDTGELFF.

The chain employs TRBV14 and TRBJ1-1; D ambiguous. V was pared by 5 bases and J by 0 bases, with 10 bases between. The CDR3 is made up of 14 amino acids. The germline gives CDR1 SGHDN, CDR2 FVKESK. The CDR3, as DNA: TGTGCCAGCAGCATGGCGGGCATGAACACTGAAGCTTTCTTT. It encodes CASSMAGMNTEAFF.

The rearrangement joins TRBV5-1 to TRBJ2-7, with a tentative D call TRBD2 (6 bases). V was clipped by 4 bases and J by 6 bases, with 14 bases between them. The CDR3 sequence is 13 residues long. Germline-derived CDR1 and CDR2 are SGHRS and YFSETQ. CDR3 sequence (DNA): TGCGCCAGCAGCCTGATTGGGGAGGTCGAGCAGTACTTC. Translated: CASSLIGEVEQYF.

The chain has TRBV10-3 and TRBJ1-4; tentatively, D is TRBD1 (5 bases). With 10 bases removed from V and 7 bases from J, the gap between germline ends came to 22 bases. This CDR3 contains 15 residues. CDR1 and CDR2 from the germline V gene are ENHRY and SYGVKD. The CDR3 region is CATREPGLTGEKLFF. The CDR3 DNA sequence: TGTGCCACTAGGGAACCGGGACTCACGGGTGAAAAACTGTTTTTT.

The V gene is TRBV10-3, the J gene TRBJ2-3; maybe TRBD2 (7 bases). Trimming took 0 bases from V and 1 from J, leaving 11 bases between them. CDR1 and CDR2 from the germline V gene are ENHRY and SYGVKD. This CDR3 is 16 amino acids long. CDR3 residues: CAISESGGGRTDTQYF. The DNA of the CDR3 is TGTGCCATCAGTGAGTCAGGGGGGGGACGCACAGATACGCAGTATTTT.

V usage is TRBV2 and J usage is TRBJ2-7, with D unresolved. The CDR3 covers 13 residues. CDR1 and CDR2 (germline): SNHLY, FYNNEI. The V gene lost 6 bases and the J gene lost 2 bases, with 11 bases spanning the gap. The CDR3 nucleotides are TGTGCCAGCAGCCGGCCAGTCACCTACGAGCAGTACTTC. Translation: CASSRPVTYEQYF.

This chain connects TRBV2 to TRBJ1-5; D ambiguous. CDR3 size: 15 residues. Germline assignment: CDR1 SNHLY and CDR2 FYNNEI. The germline V and J ends were trimmed by 3 bases and 2 bases, with 11 bases remaining between them. CDR3 residues: CASSDGRTRNQPQHF. The CDR3, as DNA: TGTGCCAGCAGTGACGGAAGGACCCGCAATCAGCCCCAGCATTTT.

J is TRBJ2-1 and V is TRBV7-3; tentatively, D is TRBD2 (7 bases). Trimming removed 3 bases from V and 6 bases from J, with 15 bases in between. The germline gives CDR1 SGHTA, CDR2 FQGTGA. The CDR3 is 15 amino acids. CDR3 in DNA: TGTGCCAGCAGCTTCGGGAAGGGGGGGCGCAATGAGCAGTTCTTC. It translates to CASSFGKGGRNEQFF.

This clone was counted a single time. The chain joins TRBV11-2 to TRBJ2-4, with 8 bases lining up with TRBD1. The CDR3 has 13 residues. The junction had 3 bases not matched to a gene; V was cut back by 5 bases and J by 6 bases. Germline V gives CDR1 SGHAT, CDR2 FQNNGV. The CDR3 sequence is CASSLGQGNIQYF. CDR3 in DNA: TGTGCCAGCAGCCTAGGACAGGGAAACATTCAGTACTTC.

As to this clone: The sample has other DNA sequences that encode this CDR3 too. The rearrangement uses TRBV2 and TRBJ1-5; D gene unclear. Germline V lookup: CDR1 SNHLY, CDR2 FYNNEI. The CDR3 loop spans 18 amino acids. Trimming stripped 3 bases from V and 5 bases from J, with 23 bases between. CDR3 amino acids: CASSEALFMWRDDQPQHF. DNA of the CDR3: TGTGCCAGCAGTGAGGCGCTTTTCATGTGGAGGGATGATCAGCCCCAGCATTTT.

The CDR3 nucleotides read TGTGCCAGCACTGGGGACAGTCGCTACGAGCAGTACTTC. This gives the protein CASTGDSRYEQYF. The chain recombines TRBV2 with TRBJ2-7, with 7 bases matching TRBD1. The germline gives CDR1 SNHLY, CDR2 FYNNEI. The CDR3 sequence is 13 residues long. V trimming: 7 bases; J trimming: 3 bases; junction bases outside the gene matches: 6.

The chain has TRBV2 and TRBJ2-2, with TRBD2 matching 7 bases. V was pared by 6 bases and J by 6 bases, with 10 bases of the junction left unmatched. There are 15 residues in the CDR3. Germline V gene sequence: CDR1 SNHLY, CDR2 FYNNEI. The CDR3 protein is CASRAAGSRAGELFF. DNA of the CDR3: TGTGCCAGCAGGGCAGCGGGGAGTAGGGCCGGGGAGCTGTTTTTT.

The CDR3 DNA follows: TGTGCTAGTGCGCGGGACACCGGGGAGCTGTTTTTT. It specifies CASARDTGELFF. The rearrangement joins TRBV12-5 to TRBJ2-2; maybe TRBD2 (5 bases). The V end was cut by 7 bases, the J end by 3 bases, with 6 bases between. CDR1 and CDR2 from the germline V gene are LGHNT and FRNRAP. The CDR3 contains 12 residues.

The chain employs TRBV6-6 and TRBJ1-1; no clear D gene. The germline V gene has CDR1 MNHNY and CDR2 SVGAGI (reference sequence). The CDR3 consists of 15 residues. Between the trimmed V and J ends, which lost 6 bases and 1 base, there was a span of 15 bases. CDR3 amino acids: CASSGGGAGNTEAFF. The CDR3 coding sequence is TGTGCCAGCAGCGGAGGCGGCGCGGGGAACACTGAAGCTTTCTTT.

As concerns this clone: At one boundary the junction diverges from the germline segment, which might be a read error. V usage is TRBV7-9 and J usage is TRBJ2-3; D is possibly TRBD1 (6 bases). Germline CDR1 and CDR2: SEHNR and FQNEAQ (reference sequence). This CDR3 comprises 15 residues. The CDR3 is CASSLSWGPTNTQYF. As DNA, the CDR3 is TGTGCCAGCAGCTTATCCTGGGGGCCCACAAATACGCAGTATTTT.

The chain is built from TRBV18 and TRBJ1-5; no reliable D call. This CDR3 has 15 amino acids. Germline V gives CDR1 KGHSH, CDR2 LQKENI. V was shortened by 3 bases and J by 0 bases, with 9 bases between the two germline ends. The CDR3 DNA is TGTGCCAGCTCACCCCTGGCCGATAGCAATCAGCCCCAGCATTTT. It codes for CASSPLADSNQPQHF.

This clone has more than one count but fewer than ten. This chain joins TRBV2 and TRBJ2-1; tentative D call: TRBD2 (6 bases). The germline gives CDR1 SNHLY, CDR2 FYNNEI. The CDR3 has 14 amino acids. Deletions cut 10 bases from V and 7 bases from J, with 20 bases between. The CDR3 sequence is CATNRDSIGNEQFF. The DNA for the CDR3 is TGTGCCACCAACCGGGACTCTATCGGGAATGAGCAGTTCTTC.

The chain has TRBV1 and TRBJ2-7; the table's TRBD2 call for D was not verified on the DNA. TRBV1 is described as a pseudogene. CDR3 size: 14 residues. Here the CDR3 reads CTSSQGGPTYEQYF. CDR3 bases: TGCACCAGCAGCCAAGGAGGGCCGACCTACGAGCAGTACTTC.

The chain carries TRBV11-2 and TRBJ1-2; TRBD1 might be the D (5 bases). V was cut by 4 bases and J by 3 bases, with 15 bases left in between. This CDR3 region has 15 residues. Germline V CDR1 and CDR2: SGHAT, FQNNGV. The CDR3 loop is CASSSLRGRYYGYTF. The CDR3 DNA reads TGTGCCAGCAGCTCTTTGAGGGGAAGATACTATGGCTACACCTTC.

This clone was found a few times. The chain combines TRBV15 with TRBJ1-1; D is ambiguous. This CDR3 region has 15 residues. V dropped 2 bases and J dropped 5 bases, with 15 bases sitting between them. Germline V gene data show CDR1 as LNHNV and CDR2 as YYDKDF (reference sequence). In nucleotides, the CDR3 is TGTGCCACCAGCAGATCCGATCCTGGAGGAACTGAAGCTTTCTTT. It translates to CATSRSDPGGTEAFF.

V is TRBV5-1 and J is TRBJ2-3; D remains ambiguous. The CDR3 totals 12 residues. From germline, CDR1 is SGHRS and CDR2 YFSETQ. Trimming shortened V by 0 bases and J by 2 bases, and 1 base separated the two germline ends. The CDR3 protein is CASSLVTDTQYF. The CDR3 DNA reads as TGCGCCAGCAGCTTGGTCACAGATACGCAGTATTTT.

This clone was detected once. V usage is TRBV30 and J usage is TRBJ2-1, with 11 bases matching TRBD1. The CDR3 has 15 amino acids. With V trimmed by 3 bases and J by 6 bases, 7 bases remained unmatched. Germline loops: CDR1 GTSNPN, CDR2 SVGIG (reference sequence). CDR3 amino acids: CAWRATGQGGNEQFF. CDR3 DNA sequence: TGTGCCTGGAGAGCAACGGGACAGGGGGGCAATGAGCAGTTCTTC.